A single sample gave rise to the 5 T cell receptor beta chains below, sequenced in a study of monozygotic twins with inflammatory bowel disease. From its re-call of the 5' RACE reads, TCRdb lists each CDR3 protein once, without DNA. The specimen's table records around 450,000 distinct CDR3 sequences. Input material: blood. The source of these receptors is a human donor with ulcerative colitis or Crohn's disease, or a healthy co-twin of an affected twin (not recorded which).

The V and J genes are TRBV3-1 and TRBJ1-2; TCRdb gives TRBD1 as the D gene, but with no DNA this cannot be confirmed. Germline V lookup: CDR1 LGHDT, CDR2 YNNKEL (reference sequence). This CDR3 has 15 residues. CDR3 loop: CASSPFQGAGYGYTF.

The CDR3 loop is CACSQRGVNTEAFF. The rearrangement uses TRBV3-1 and TRBJ1-1. There are 14 residues in the CDR3. Germline values: CDR1 LGHDT, CDR2 YNNKEL (reference sequence). Combining the CDR3 with reference TRBV3-1 and TRBJ1-1 gives the whole variable domain DTAVSQTPKYLVTQMGNDKSIKCEQNLGHDTMYWYKQDSKKFLKIMFSYNNKELIINETVPNRFSPKSPDKAHLNLHINSLELGDSAVYFCACSQRGVNTEAFFGQGTRLTVV.

The J gene is TRBJ2-2, the V gene TRBV5-1; with no DNA, the TCRdb D assignment of TRBD2 cannot be verified. CDR1 is SGHRS and CDR2 is YFSETQ in the germline V gene. CDR3 size: 18 residues. The chain's CDR3 is CASSLAPTSASNTGELFF.

The V call is TRBV6-6, the J call TRBJ2-7; there is no DNA to check the TCRdb D call of TRBD1. Germline CDR1 reads MNHNY; CDR2 reads SVGAGI (reference sequence). CDR3 length: 14 amino acids. The CDR3 here is CASSYGDSPYEQYF.

The chain carries TRBV11-2 and TRBJ1-2. The CDR3 is 11 residues long. Looked up from germline, CDR1 is SGHAT and CDR2 is FQNNGV. This chain's CDR3 is CASRSNYGYPF.